This is a list of T cell receptor beta chains from one sample in a study of cytomegalovirus exposure and HLA in healthy donors. Profiling relied on immunoSEQ multiplex PCR, and the TCRdb table lists in-frame clones only, not all of them. This sample's clone table lists 100,000 to 150,000 clones. Source material: PBMCs. All receptors come from a man aged 18 to 29 in good health and CMV-seronegative. The CDR3 runs from the conserved cysteine through the conserved F or W. D genes are given only for firm matches.

TRBV5-8	TRBJ2-7	TRBD1	CASSQDGTGSSYEQYF	TGTGCCAGCAGTCAGGACGGGACAGGCTCTTCCTACGAGCAGTACTTC
TRBV9	TRBJ2-7	-	CASSSGGGLYEQYF	TGTGCCAGCAGCTCTGGGGGCGGGCTTTACGAGCAGTACTTC
TRBV29-1	TRBJ2-1	-	CSGSSSYNEQFF	TGCAGCGGTAGTAGCTCCTACAATGAGCAGTTCTTC
TRBV14	TRBJ1-1	-	CASSQRLSAVTNTEAFF	TGTGCCAGCAGCCAACGTTTGTCGGCGGTGACGAACACTGAAGCTTTCTTT
TRBV9	TRBJ2-1	TRBD2	CASSVSGRVDNEQFF	TGTGCCAGCAGCGTTAGCGGGAGGGTCGACAATGAGCAGTTCTTC
TRBV4-2	TRBJ2-2	TRBD1	CASSQGQGLTGELFF	TGTGCCAGCAGCCAAGGACAGGGGCTCACCGGGGAGCTGTTTTTT
TRBV9	TRBJ2-7	TRBD2	CASSVQSGSGGEQYF	TGTGCCAGCAGCGTACAAAGCGGGAGTGGCGGCGAGCAGTACTTC
TRBV11-3	TRBJ1-1	TRBD1	CASRTGQGIGHTEAFF	TGTGCCAGCAGGACCGGACAGGGGATAGGGCACACTGAAGCTTTCTTT
TRBV9	TRBJ2-1	-	CASSPQGTTLFF	TGTGCCAGCAGCCCCCAGGGGACTACCCTGTTCTTC
TRBV5-6	TRBJ2-5	-	CASSADRQETQYF	TGTGCCAGCAGCGCGGACAGACAAGAGACCCAGTACTTC
TRBV10-3	TRBJ2-2	-	CAISERGTNTGELFF	TGTGCCATCAGTGAAAGGGGAACCAACACCGGGGAGCTGTTTTTT
TRBV30	TRBJ1-6	TRBD1	CAWSVQGALSSPLHF	TGTGCCTGGAGTGTACAGGGGGCTTTATCCTCACCCCTCCACTTT
TRBV29-1	TRBJ2-7	TRBD1	CSVDRAGTGTYEQYF	TGCAGCGTTGATAGGGCCGGGACAGGAACCTACGAGCAGTACTTC
TRBV28	TRBJ1-6	-	CASSTQGSPLHF	TGTGCCAGCAGCACGCAGGGTTCACCCCTCCACTTT
TRBV5-6	TRBJ2-3	-	CASSLEQGGPDTQYF	TGTGCCAGCAGCTTGGAACAGGGAGGGCCAGATACGCAGTATTTT
TRBV9	TRBJ1-2	-	CASAGAVYGYTF	TGTGCCAGCGCGGGGGCGGTATATGGCTACACCTTC
TRBV19	TRBJ1-2	-	CASIAGGEGYGYTF	TGTGCCAGTATTGCAGGCGGTGAGGGCTATGGCTACACCTTC
TRBV5-1	TRBJ2-5	TRBD2	CASSWRLAVEETQYF	TGCGCCAGCAGCTGGAGACTAGCGGTCGAAGAGACCCAGTACTTC
TRBV7-2	TRBJ2-7	TRBD1	CASSQGTGEQYF	TGTGCCAGCAGCCAGGGGACAGGGGAGCAGTACTTC
TRBV18	TRBJ2-7	TRBD1	CASSPTGQGFNEQYF	TGTGCCAGCTCACCAACCGGACAGGGCTTCAACGAGCAGTACTTC
TRBV7-8	TRBJ2-1	-	CASSFGTGGSYNEQFF	TGTGCCAGCAGCTTCGGGACTGGCGGGTCCTACAATGAGCAGTTCTTC
TRBV7-2	TRBJ1-2	TRBD1	CASSALQGRTDGYTF	TGTGCCAGCAGCGCCCTACAGGGGCGGACGGATGGCTACACCTTC
TRBV9	TRBJ1-2	-	CASSANQGRGGNGYTF	TGTGCCAGCAGCGCCAATCAGGGGAGAGGGGGTAATGGCTACACCTTC
TRBV7-2	TRBJ1-2	-	CASSLVRGGYGYTF	TGTGCCAGCAGCTTAGTTCGCGGGGGTTATGGCTACACCTTC
TRBV28	TRBJ1-5	TRBD1	CASSLSGQGAQPQHF	TGTGCCAGCAGTTTGTCGGGACAGGGGGCCCAGCCCCAGCATTTT
TRBV7-2	TRBJ2-2	TRBD1	CASSSAGQGNTGELFF	TGTGCCAGCAGCTCGGCGGGACAGGGGAACACCGGGGAGCTGTTTTTT
TRBV19	TRBJ1-4	TRBD1	CASTHRGRTTNEKLFF	TGTGCCAGTACGCACAGGGGGCGAACTACTAATGAAAAACTGTTTTTT
TRBV10-2	TRBJ2-3	-	CASQDSSDTQYF	TGCGCCAGCCAAGACAGTTCTGATACGCAGTATTTT
TRBV5-6	TRBJ2-5	TRBD2	CASSLRSGVGQETQYF	TGTGCCAGCAGCTTGCGGAGCGGGGTTGGGCAAGAGACCCAGTACTTC
TRBV7-2	TRBJ2-5	-	CASSLQGWQETQYF	TGTGCCAGCAGCTTACAGGGATGGCAAGAGACCCAGTACTTC
TRBV29-1	TRBJ2-1	-	CSVDFGSPYNEQFF	TGCAGCGTTGACTTCGGGAGCCCCTACAATGAGCAGTTCTTC
TRBV4-3	TRBJ1-5	-	CASSQVLASNQPQHF	TGCGCCAGCAGCCAAGTCTTGGCTTCCAATCAGCCCCAGCATTTT
TRBV7-9	TRBJ2-7	-	CASSLELGPASYEQYF	TGTGCCAGCAGCTTAGAGTTGGGGCCAGCTTCCTACGAGCAGTACTTC
TRBV7-7	TRBJ2-2	TRBD2	CASSSTSGANTGELFF	TGTGCTAGCAGTTCGACTAGCGGGGCGAACACCGGGGAGCTGTTTTTT
TRBV10-3	TRBJ2-3	-	CAIRAAGGSDTQYF	TGTGCCATCCGGGCGGCTGGCGGGTCAGATACGCAGTATTTT
TRBV7-9	TRBJ2-7	TRBD1	CASSLYGVDRNYEQYF	TGTGCCAGCAGCTTATATGGCGTGGACAGGAATTACGAGCAGTACTTC
TRBV4-3	TRBJ2-6	-	CASSQAQASGANVLTF	TGCGCCAGCAGCCAAGCCCAGGCTTCCGGGGCCAACGTCCTGACTTTC
TRBV5-1	TRBJ1-2	-	CASSMTVTDYGYTF	TGCGCCAGCAGCATGACCGTGACTGACTATGGCTACACCTTC
TRBV7-9	TRBJ2-1	TRBD1	CASSPRTGYNEQFF	TGTGCCAGCAGCCCCCGGACAGGGTACAATGAGCAGTTCTTC
TRBV5-5	TRBJ1-5	-	CASSLGRGREPQHF	TGTGCCAGCAGCTTAGGACGGGGGAGAGAGCCCCAGCATTTT
TRBV5-4	TRBJ1-2	TRBD1	CASSTNRGDYGYTF	TGTGCCAGCAGCACGAACAGGGGGGACTATGGCTACACCTTC
TRBV25-1	TRBJ1-6	-	CASSEGRFHF	TGTGCCAGCAGTGAGGGGAGGTTCCACTTT
TRBV15	TRBJ1-5	-	CATSREVPLKYNQPQHF	TGTGCCACCAGCAGAGAAGTCCCACTGAAATACAATCAGCCCCAGCATTTT
TRBV28	TRBJ1-1	-	CASSLRRVGTEAFF	TGTGCCAGCAGTTTACGCAGGGTAGGGACTGAAGCTTTCTTT
TRBV7-3	TRBJ2-7	TRBD1	CASSSWGTGDYEQYF	TGTGCCAGCAGCTCCTGGGGGACAGGGGACTACGAGCAGTACTTC
TRBV5-4	TRBJ1-2	-	CASSVGLPQGYTF	TGTGCCAGCAGCGTCGGACTCCCCCAAGGCTACACCTTC
TRBV5-1	TRBJ2-5	TRBD1	CASSLEPKRTGGLETQYF	TGCGCCAGCAGCTTGGAACCGAAGAGGACAGGGGGCTTAGAGACCCAGTACTTC
TRBV5-6	TRBJ2-7	-	CASSSLDTSSYEQYF	TGTGCCAGCAGCTCCCTGGACACGAGCTCCTACGAGCAGTACTTC
TRBV7-8	TRBJ1-2	TRBD1	CASSSESTGGIAGYTF	TGTGCCAGCAGCTCAGAATCGACAGGGGGTATCGCTGGCTACACCTTC
TRBV28	TRBJ2-5	TRBD1	CASSRGDRAIGETQYF	TGTGCCAGCAGTAGGGGGGACAGGGCGATTGGGGAGACCCAGTACTTC
TRBV2	TRBJ2-1	-	CASSGTLSYNEQFF	TGTGCCAGCAGCGGGACTTTGTCCTACAATGAGCAGTTCTTC
TRBV21-1	TRBJ2-5	-	CASSKTGDETQYF	TGTGCCAGCAGCAAGACAGGGGACGAGACCCAGTACTTC
TRBV19	TRBJ1-2	TRBD1	CATRQGENYGYTF	TGTGCCACCCGACAGGGGGAGAACTATGGCTACACCTTC
TRBV5-4	TRBJ2-7	TRBD1	CASTPYSTGSNHEQYF	TGTGCCAGCACCCCTTACTCGACAGGGTCGAACCACGAGCAGTACTTC
TRBV28	TRBJ2-7	-	CASSFLYEQYF	TGTGCCAGCAGTTTTCTATACGAGCAGTACTTC
TRBV5-4	TRBJ1-1	TRBD1	CASSLGTGGGGGGLAFF	TGTGCCAGCAGCTTGGGGACAGGGGGTGGGGGAGGTGGTTTAGCTTTCTTT
TRBV20-1	TRBJ1-2	TRBD1	CSASRQGGYTF	TGCAGTGCTAGTCGACAGGGAGGCTACACCTTC
TRBV19	TRBJ1-4	-	CASSPSRVWTNEKLFF	TGTGCCAGTAGCCCTTCTCGGGTGTGGACTAATGAAAAACTGTTTTTT